This T cell receptor (beta chain) was identified during a study of human CD8 memory T cell subsets. Study-level points and caveats: Chao1 was used to estimate diversity, and its estimates suggested stem-like memory T cells were more diverse than precursor exhausted T cells.

The CDR3 has 14 amino acids. CDR1 SNHLY and CDR2 FYNNEI come from the germline V gene. Total RNA was taken from 150,000 sorted CD8+ T cells, in duplicate, per subset. Details on this clonotype: The antigen remains unidentified.

UMI-labeled 5' RACE yielded the TCR beta libraries. After re-calling the 5' RACE reads, TCRdb lists one entry per CDR3 protein, DNA absent. The table for this sample gives some 6,700 distinct CDR3 sequences. The V call is TRBV2, the J call TRBJ2-7; lacking DNA, the TRBD2 call made by TCRdb goes unchecked. This clonotype originated in a human donor in good health. The sequencing sample was made of CD8+ T cells from PBMCs. The CDR3 sequence is CASCGGRAFCEQYF.